These 16 T cell receptor beta chains share one sample of origin, sequenced in a study of cytomegalovirus exposure and HLA in healthy donors. The study ran its PCR with 60 Vbeta and 13 Jbeta primers. TCRdb's table, derived via immunoSEQ multiplex PCR, lists solely in-frame clones and lacks some. The sample gives over 85,000 clones, around 81% of which show up once; approximately 4% is in the top ten. The sample taken for sequencing was PBMCs. Source of these receptors: a female donor in good health and CMV-seropositive.

The CDR3 region is CASSRRQIGNSPLHF. CDR3 DNA: TGTGCCAGCAGCCGCCGACAGATAGGAAATTCACCCCTCCACTTT. The V and J genes are TRBV5-6 and TRBJ1-6, with D possibly matching TRBD1 (5 bases). This CDR3 is 15 amino acids long. Trimming removed 4 bases from V and 7 bases from J, with 15 bases in between. Germline loops: CDR1 SGHDT, CDR2 YYEEEE.

The sample holds a few counts of this clone. This rearrangement joins TRBV7-9 to TRBJ1-4; TRBD1 matches 7 bases. Germline V lookup: CDR1 SEHNR, CDR2 FQNEAQ (reference sequence). V gave up 5 bases and J gave up 5 bases; unmatched junction bases: 8. This CDR3 spans 15 amino acids. The CDR3 loop reads CASSQTGARNEKLFF. The CDR3 DNA reads as TGTGCCAGCAGCCAAACAGGGGCCCGGAATGAAAAACTGTTTTTT.

The CDR3 region is CASSQDGSGTIQETQYF. CDR3 bases: TGCGCCAGCAGCCAAGATGGGAGCGGAACAATCCAAGAGACCCAGTACTTC. The V gene is TRBV4-1, the J gene TRBJ2-5; D is perhaps TRBD2 (5 bases). Trimming removed 0 bases from V and 1 base from J, with 15 bases in between. CDR1 MGHRA and CDR2 YSYEKL come from the germline V gene. The CDR3 runs 17 residues.

CDR3 in DNA: TGTGCCTGGAGTCAAGTGTCAGGGGTCACTGAAGCTTTCTTT. Protein: CAWSQVSGVTEAFF. The chain couples TRBV30 to TRBJ1-1; a possible D gene is TRBD1 (6 bases). The CDR3 contains 14 residues. Per germline, CDR1 GTSNPN and CDR2 SVGIG (reference sequence). V shed 2 bases and J shed 4 bases, with 14 bases lying between them.

The count of this clone is one. This chain joins TRBV7-2 and TRBJ2-3, with D perhaps TRBD2 (7 bases). The germline gives CDR1 SGHTA, CDR2 FQGNSA. The CDR3 loop spans 15 amino acids. Trimming took 2 bases from V and 3 from J, leaving 12 bases between them. The CDR3: CASSLYGGTTDTQYF. The CDR3 bases are TGTGCCAGCAGCTTATACGGGGGGACAACAGATACGCAGTATTTT.

The chain couples TRBV19 to TRBJ2-1; 12 nucleotides line up with TRBD2. The V and J ends lost 3 bases and 4 bases, in that order; junction bases with no gene match: 10. The CDR3 runs 18 residues. Germline lookup yields CDR1 LNHDA and CDR2 SQIVND (reference sequence). The chain's CDR3 is CASSILVWTSGTYNEQFF. The CDR3 nucleotides are TGTGCCAGTAGTATCTTGGTATGGACTAGCGGGACGTACAATGAGCAGTTCTTC.

In this sample, this clone turned up a few times. The chain couples TRBV6-1 to TRBJ2-4, with D possibly TRBD2 on 6 matching bases. The germline V gene encodes CDR1 MNHNS and CDR2 SASEGT. The CDR3 is 18 residues long. V lost 4 bases and J 0 bases, leaving 19 bases between the germline ends. The CDR3 loop is CASSGAGPSRIAKNIQYF. The CDR3 coding sequence is TGTGCCAGCAGTGGCGCGGGACCGAGTCGAATAGCCAAAAACATTCAGTACTTC.

This rearrangement joins TRBV29-1 to TRBJ2-3; perhaps TRBD1 as D (6 bases). The germline V and J ends were trimmed by 7 bases and 1 base, with 12 bases remaining between them. This CDR3 region has 13 residues. CDR1 is SQVTM and CDR2 is ANQGSEA in the germline V gene. Here the CDR3 reads CSGGAGGTDTQYF. CDR3 nucleotide sequence: TGCAGCGGTGGGGCAGGGGGCACAGATACGCAGTATTTT.

The table lists this clone with a count of one. The genes are TRBV19 and TRBJ1-5, with D possibly TRBD1 on 6 matching bases. The CDR3 consists of 12 residues. Germline loops: CDR1 LNHDA, CDR2 SQIVND (reference sequence). Trimming took 9 bases from V and 6 from J, leaving 12 bases between them. The CDR3 is CASRTGTQPQHF. CDR3 sequence (DNA): TGTGCCAGCCGTACAGGGACTCAGCCCCAGCATTTT.

The chain recombines TRBV25-1 with TRBJ2-7; 7 bases map to TRBD2. The CDR3 consists of 16 residues. CDR1 MGHDK and CDR2 SYGVNS come from the germline V gene. Trimming at V came to 2 bases and at J to 6 bases, leaving 13 bases not matched to a gene. The CDR3 loop is CASSEGRGSVRGEQYF. In DNA, the CDR3 is TGTGCCAGCAGTGAAGGGCGGGGGTCGGTGAGGGGCGAGCAGTACTTC.

The chain carries TRBV5-1 and TRBJ1-1; 9 positions match TRBD1. The CDR3 contains 14 residues. Germline V lookup: CDR1 SGHRS, CDR2 YFSETQ. Trimming took 4 bases from V and 1 from J; bases not matched to a gene: 2. The CDR3 reads CASSPDRGNTEAFF. Written as DNA, the CDR3 is TGCGCCAGCAGCCCGGACAGGGGGAACACTGAAGCTTTCTTT.

The CDR3 region is CASSLVGQGWETQYF. CDR3 sequence (DNA): TGTGCCAGCAGCTTAGTGGGACAGGGGTGGGAGACCCAGTACTTC. The chain couples TRBV11-2 to TRBJ2-5; 10 nucleotides match TRBD1. There are 15 residues in the CDR3. CDR1 SGHAT and CDR2 FQNNGV come from the germline V gene. V was clipped by 1 base and J by 5 bases; unmatched bases: 4.

The rearrangement links TRBV9 to TRBJ1-1; no firm D call. The CDR3 has 11 amino acids. Germline V gene sequence: CDR1 SGDLS, CDR2 YYNGEE. V was shortened by 7 bases and J by 8 bases, with 12 bases between the two germline ends. CDR3 DNA: TGTGCCAGCGGCCCCTTCGGGGAAGCTTTCTTT. This sequence encodes CASGPFGEAFF.

V usage is TRBV2 and J usage is TRBJ2-7; TRBD1 is a possible D gene (6 bases). V dropped 8 bases and J dropped 8 bases, with 19 bases sitting between them. CDR1 is SNHLY and CDR2 is FYNNEI in the germline V gene. This CDR3 contains 13 residues. Written as DNA, the CDR3 is TGTGCCAGCTTACCGGGACACACTCGCAAGCAGTACTTC. Amino acid sequence: CASLPGHTRKQYF.

The genes are TRBV5-6 and TRBJ2-7; 7 nucleotides match TRBD1. V shed 6 bases, J shed 5 bases, and the junction held 5 bases outside the gene matches. Germline V CDR1 and CDR2: SGHDT, YYEEEE. The CDR3 extends over 12 amino acids. The CDR3 spells CASIGQADEQYF. CDR3 nucleotides: TGTGCCAGCATCGGACAGGCGGACGAGCAGTACTTC.

The rearrangement joins TRBV5-1 to TRBJ2-2; 11 bases align to TRBD1. The ends lost 0 bases at V and 4 bases at J; junction bases unmatched: 2. Germline lookup yields CDR1 SGHRS and CDR2 YFSETQ. There are 16 residues in the CDR3. This chain's CDR3 is CASSLAGTGGTGELFF. The CDR3 nucleotides are TGCGCCAGCAGCTTGGCCGGGACAGGGGGCACCGGGGAGCTGTTTTTT.